Here is one T cell receptor (beta chain) with its context. No cognate antigen has been identified for it. Base qualities are not provided; no much larger clone lies one nucleotide away. The data were obtained in a study of shared clonotypes between healthy human individuals (dated by TCRdb to about 2020). About the full investigation: A couple of women and a few men aged 18 to 49 years were included in the cohort. To increase sequencing depth and limit assay-specific biases, TCR repertoire library preparation and sequencing were carried out by different laboratories using diverse techniques. The study deeply sequenced blood TCR repertoires of several healthy adults to estimate repertoire size and the extent of clonotype sharing between individuals. For each donor, CD4 naive and CD4 memory were each run on three plates, CD8 naive on two plates, and CD8 memory on one plate. Per donor, leukapheresis produced somewhere between about 0.94 and 9 billion PBMCs.

The donors were healthy, HIV-negative adults with no recently reported acute infections or vaccinations. Every donor was a Caucasian adult residing in Nashville, Tennessee, USA. The CD8 memory samples were a combination of magnetically selected CD45RO+ cells and CCR7-negative CD45RA+ effector memory (TemRA) cells. Blood was obtained by leukapheresis, after which PBMCs were separated by Ficoll-Histopaque density gradient centrifugation and cryopreserved in liquid nitrogen vapor phase. Analytical flow cytometry was used to check the purity and quantity of each magnetically sorted T cell population. Genomic DNA was isolated from each sorted fraction and quantified by UV absorbance on a Nanodrop 2000c. The germline V gene provides CDR1 MNHNS and CDR2 SASEGT. The CDR3, from cysteine to phenylalanine, totals 15 residues. Only the CDR3 part of the read is kept: 45 bases, read in frame from the first base. V loses 7 bases of germline sequence and J loses 2 bases, and the interval between the two ends is 17 bases.

The full study reports these points: Even with the large sequencing depth, rarefaction of the sorted-subset datasets indicated that sequencing was incomplete. Naive subsets generally had larger estimated clonotype richness than memory subsets did. Compared with non-shared clonotypes, the clonotypes found in all four sorted-subset donors had higher generation probabilities. Because the study included a small number of donors, the genetic and exposure-history diversity represented was limited. When a handful of donors were compared, the shared fraction of clonotypes was 5% to 6.5% for naive CD4, around 3.6% for naive CD8, roughly 2.5% for memory CD4, and 0.35% to 0.4% for memory CD8. Sampling was restricted to blood, and TCR repertoires in tissue are likely to differ from TCR repertoires in blood. Based on pairwise subsampling, the degree of clonotype sharing among donors was expected to be affected by sequencing depth.

TCR CDR3 regions were amplified from genomic DNA by multiplex PCR using the deep immunoSEQ assay. For each cell subset, the extracted genomic DNA was distributed evenly across all wells of several immunoSEQ 96-well plates, and each plate served as one replicate. For sorted subsets, around 200 ng genomic DNA, equal to tens of thousands of T cell genomes, was loaded into each replicate PCR. Purified libraries were quantified with a Qubit 3.0 fluorometer, sized on a Bioanalyzer 2100, and re-quantified with the KAPA Library Quantification kit. Each immunoSEQ 96-well plate was sequenced on its own single-read 150-cycle Illumina NextSeq 550 flow cell. Concerning the study's data processing: Because the immunoSEQ output included only junctional sequences and no quality scores, the filtering could not be the same as the filtering used for full-length reads. Sequences were annotated with PyIR, a Python wrapper for IgBLAST v1.9, and V/J genes and CDR3 were assigned using IMGT germline references. Reads were removed for weak V/J assignments (E-value above 1e-6), missing CDR3, stop codons, out-of-frame junctions, or ambiguous translated residues. A V3J clonotype was defined by an identical inferred V gene, J gene, and CDR3 amino acid sequence. Percentage overlap between repertoires was computed as shared unique clonotypes divided by the size of the smaller repertoire. Three approaches were used to assess repertoire richness: RTK rarefaction, the Chao1 estimator, and Recon v2.1 estimates of unobserved clonotypes. Generation probabilities were computed with OLGA for all TCRbeta clonotypes obtained by the gDNA method from several donors. TCRdb obtained this table from immuneACCESS and retained in-frame rearrangements with V and J assigned. These tables miss some clones; where compared with another copy, unresolved V genes account for less than half of the shortfall, and the remainder is unexplained. The V and J calls and clone size were taken over from that table, and D and trimming were inferred from the DNA. The sample table lists about 380,000 clones, 96% of them with a count of one. The ten largest clones represent 0.32% of the sample.

Sequenced: memory CD8+ T cells sorted from blood. The cell subset or site label, as the study defines it: CD45RO+ cells pooled with CCR7-negative TemRA cells. The chain was built from TRBV6-1 and TRBJ1-1; the D gene is not confidently resolved. The source is a young man in good health. The DNA sequence follows: TGTGCCAGCACCAAAATAAGACAAGCTAACACTGAAGCTTTCTTT. Translated, it gives CASTKIRQANTEAFF.